The T cell receptor (beta chain) described here comes from a study of shared clonotypes between healthy human individuals. Study conclusions and caveats: A few donors showed sharing of around 5% of naive CD4 clonotypes.

Concerning this clone: Antigen specificity is unknown.

CDR1 and CDR2 (germline): DFQATT, SNEGSKA (reference sequence). The V gene lost 0 bases and the J gene lost 7 bases, with 6 bases spanning the gap. This CDR3 region has 11 residues. Each sorted subset replicate got 200 ng genomic DNA, 25,000 to 35,000 genomes. Clones were sequenced by immunoSEQ multiplex PCR, and TCRdb holds only the in-frame ones, with some missing. The sample contains over a million clones, around 97% of which appear only once. Input material: naive CD4+ T cells sorted from blood. As to subset: CD45RA+ positively selected. The clonotype originates from a man aged 30 to 45 in good health. The chain links TRBV20-1 to TRBJ1-2; the D gene is possibly TRBD1 (6 bases). The CDR3 sequence: CSAREDSGYTF. CDR3 nucleotides: TGCAGTGCTAGAGAGGACAGTGGCTACACCTTC.